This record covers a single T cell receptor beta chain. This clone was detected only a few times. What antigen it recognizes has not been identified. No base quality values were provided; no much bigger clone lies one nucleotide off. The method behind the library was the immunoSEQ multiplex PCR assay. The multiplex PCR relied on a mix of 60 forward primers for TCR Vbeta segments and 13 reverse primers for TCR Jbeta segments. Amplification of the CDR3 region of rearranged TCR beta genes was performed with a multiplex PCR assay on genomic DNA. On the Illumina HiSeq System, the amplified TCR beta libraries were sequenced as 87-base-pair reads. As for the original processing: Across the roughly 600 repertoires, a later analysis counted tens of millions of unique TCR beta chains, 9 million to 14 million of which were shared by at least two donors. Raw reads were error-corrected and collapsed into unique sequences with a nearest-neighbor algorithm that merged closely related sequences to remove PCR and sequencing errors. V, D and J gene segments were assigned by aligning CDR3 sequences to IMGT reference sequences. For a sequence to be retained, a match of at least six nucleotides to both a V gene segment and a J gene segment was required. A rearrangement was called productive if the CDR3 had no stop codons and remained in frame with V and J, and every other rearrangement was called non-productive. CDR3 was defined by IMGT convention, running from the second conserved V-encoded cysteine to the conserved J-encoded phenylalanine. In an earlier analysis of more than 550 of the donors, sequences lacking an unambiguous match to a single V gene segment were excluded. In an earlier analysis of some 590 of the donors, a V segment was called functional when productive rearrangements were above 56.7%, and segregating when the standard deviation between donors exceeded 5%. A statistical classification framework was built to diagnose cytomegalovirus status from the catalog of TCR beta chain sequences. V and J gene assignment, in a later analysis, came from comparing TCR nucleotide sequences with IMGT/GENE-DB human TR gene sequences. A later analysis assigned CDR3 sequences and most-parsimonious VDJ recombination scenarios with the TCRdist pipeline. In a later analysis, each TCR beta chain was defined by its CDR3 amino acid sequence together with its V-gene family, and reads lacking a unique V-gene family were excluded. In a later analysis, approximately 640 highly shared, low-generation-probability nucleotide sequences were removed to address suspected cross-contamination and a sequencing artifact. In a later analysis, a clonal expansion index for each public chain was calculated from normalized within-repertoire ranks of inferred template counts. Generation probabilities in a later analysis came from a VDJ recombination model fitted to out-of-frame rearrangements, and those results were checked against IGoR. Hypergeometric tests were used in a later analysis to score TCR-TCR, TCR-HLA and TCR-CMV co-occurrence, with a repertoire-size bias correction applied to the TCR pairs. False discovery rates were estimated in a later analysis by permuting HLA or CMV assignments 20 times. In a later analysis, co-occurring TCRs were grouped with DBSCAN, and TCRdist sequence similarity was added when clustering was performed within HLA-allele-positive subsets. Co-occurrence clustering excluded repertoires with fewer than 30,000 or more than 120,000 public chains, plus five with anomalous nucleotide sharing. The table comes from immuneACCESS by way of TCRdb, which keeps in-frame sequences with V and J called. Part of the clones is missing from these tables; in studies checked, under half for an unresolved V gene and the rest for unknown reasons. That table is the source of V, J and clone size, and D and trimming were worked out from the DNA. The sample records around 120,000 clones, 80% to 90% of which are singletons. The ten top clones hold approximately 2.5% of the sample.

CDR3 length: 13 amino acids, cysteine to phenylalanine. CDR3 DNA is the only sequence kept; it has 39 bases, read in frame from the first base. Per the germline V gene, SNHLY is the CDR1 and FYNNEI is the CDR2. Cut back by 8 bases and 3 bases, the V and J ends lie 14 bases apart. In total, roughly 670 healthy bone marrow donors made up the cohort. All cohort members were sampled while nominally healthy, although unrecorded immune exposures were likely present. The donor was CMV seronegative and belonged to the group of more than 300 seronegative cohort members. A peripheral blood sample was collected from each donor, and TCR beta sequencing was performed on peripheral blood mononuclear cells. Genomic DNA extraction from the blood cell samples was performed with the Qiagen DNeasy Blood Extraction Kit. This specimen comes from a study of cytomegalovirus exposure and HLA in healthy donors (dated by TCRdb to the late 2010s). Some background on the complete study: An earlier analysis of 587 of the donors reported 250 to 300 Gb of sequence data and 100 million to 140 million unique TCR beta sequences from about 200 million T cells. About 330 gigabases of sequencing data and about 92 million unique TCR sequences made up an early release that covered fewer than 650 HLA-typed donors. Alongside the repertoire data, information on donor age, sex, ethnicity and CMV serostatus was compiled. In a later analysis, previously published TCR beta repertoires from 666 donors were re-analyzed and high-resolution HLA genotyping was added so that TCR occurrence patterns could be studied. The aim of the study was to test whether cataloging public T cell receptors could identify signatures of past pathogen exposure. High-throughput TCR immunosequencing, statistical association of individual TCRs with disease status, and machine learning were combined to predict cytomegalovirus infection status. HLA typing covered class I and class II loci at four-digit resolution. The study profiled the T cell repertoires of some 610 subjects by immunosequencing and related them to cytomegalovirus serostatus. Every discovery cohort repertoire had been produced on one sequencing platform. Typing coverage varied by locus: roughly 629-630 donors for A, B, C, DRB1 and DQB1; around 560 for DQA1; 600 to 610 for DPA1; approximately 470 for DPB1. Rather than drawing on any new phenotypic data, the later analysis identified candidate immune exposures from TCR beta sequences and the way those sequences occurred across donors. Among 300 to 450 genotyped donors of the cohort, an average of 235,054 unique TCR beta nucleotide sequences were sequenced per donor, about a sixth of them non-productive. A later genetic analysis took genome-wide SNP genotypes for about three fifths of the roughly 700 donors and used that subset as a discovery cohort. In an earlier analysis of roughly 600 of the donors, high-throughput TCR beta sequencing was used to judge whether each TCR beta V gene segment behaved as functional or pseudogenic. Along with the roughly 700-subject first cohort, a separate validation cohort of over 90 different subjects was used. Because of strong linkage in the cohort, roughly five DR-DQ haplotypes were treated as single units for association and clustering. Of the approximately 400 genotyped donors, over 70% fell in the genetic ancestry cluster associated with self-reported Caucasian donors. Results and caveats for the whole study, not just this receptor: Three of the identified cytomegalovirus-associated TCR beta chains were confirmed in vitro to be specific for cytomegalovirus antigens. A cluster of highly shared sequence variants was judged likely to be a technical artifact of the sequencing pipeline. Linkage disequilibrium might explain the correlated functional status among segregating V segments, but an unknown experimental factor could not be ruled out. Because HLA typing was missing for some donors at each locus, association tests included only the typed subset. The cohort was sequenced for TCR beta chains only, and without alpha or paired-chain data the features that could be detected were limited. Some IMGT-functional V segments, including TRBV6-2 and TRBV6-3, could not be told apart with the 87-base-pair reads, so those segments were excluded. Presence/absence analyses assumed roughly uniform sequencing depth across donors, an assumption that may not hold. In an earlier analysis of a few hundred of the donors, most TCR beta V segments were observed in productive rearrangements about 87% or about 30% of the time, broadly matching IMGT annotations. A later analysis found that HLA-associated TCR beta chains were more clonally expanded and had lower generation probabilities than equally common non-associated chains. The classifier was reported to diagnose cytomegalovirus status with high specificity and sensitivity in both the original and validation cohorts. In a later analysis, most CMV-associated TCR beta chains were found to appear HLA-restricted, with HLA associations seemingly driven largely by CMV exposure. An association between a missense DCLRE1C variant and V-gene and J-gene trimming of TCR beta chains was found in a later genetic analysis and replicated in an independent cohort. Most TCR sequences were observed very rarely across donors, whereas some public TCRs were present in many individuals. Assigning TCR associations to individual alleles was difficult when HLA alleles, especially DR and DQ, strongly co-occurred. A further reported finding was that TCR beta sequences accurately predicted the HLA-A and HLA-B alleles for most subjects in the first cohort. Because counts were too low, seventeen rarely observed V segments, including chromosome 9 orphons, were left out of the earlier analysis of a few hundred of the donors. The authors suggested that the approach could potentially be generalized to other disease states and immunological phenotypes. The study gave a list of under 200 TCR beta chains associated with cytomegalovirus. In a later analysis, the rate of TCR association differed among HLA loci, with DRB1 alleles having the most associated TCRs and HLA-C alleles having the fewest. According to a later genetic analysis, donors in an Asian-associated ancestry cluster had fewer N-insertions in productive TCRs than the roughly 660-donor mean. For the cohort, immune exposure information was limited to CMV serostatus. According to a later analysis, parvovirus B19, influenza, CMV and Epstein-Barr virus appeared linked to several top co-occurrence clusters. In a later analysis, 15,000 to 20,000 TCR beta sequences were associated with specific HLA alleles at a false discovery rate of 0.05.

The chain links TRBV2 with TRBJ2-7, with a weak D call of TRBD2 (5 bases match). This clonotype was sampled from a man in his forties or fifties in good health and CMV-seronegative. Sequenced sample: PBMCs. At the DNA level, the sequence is TGTGCCAGCGACGAGGGCCGGGGCTACGAGCAGTACTTC. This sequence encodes CASDEGRGYEQYF.